The 8 T cell receptor beta chains in this list originate from one sample, sequenced in a study of blood T cell repertoires in COVID-19. Profiled with immunoSEQ multiplex PCR; TCRdb holds only in-frame clones, not every one. The table has approximately 410,000 clones, 86% seen once. Specimen: peripheral blood. These receptors all come from a woman aged 30 to 39 with active or convalescent COVID-19.

The chain is built from TRBV27 and TRBJ1-2; D unclear. Trimming removed 3 bases at V and 5 bases at J, with 16 bases between. CDR1 MNHEY and CDR2 SMNVEV come from the germline V gene (reference sequence). CDR3 length equals 15 residues. This CDR3 is CASSFLQNLNYGYTF. Here the CDR3 DNA reads TGTGCCAGCAGTTTCCTACAGAATCTAAATTATGGCTACACCTTC.

The genes are TRBV12-5 and TRBJ1-1, with D tentatively TRBD1 (6 bases). Germline-derived CDR1 and CDR2 are LGHNT and FRNRAP. CDR3 size: 15 residues. Between the trimmed V and J ends, which lost 3 bases and 2 bases, there was a span of 13 bases. The CDR3 DNA reads TGTGCTAGTGGTTTTTCAGGGGCTGCTAACACTGAAGCTTTCTTT. This codes for CASGFSGAANTEAFF.

The V call is TRBV7-2, the J call TRBJ2-5, with D perhaps TRBD1 (6 bases). The CDR3 has 16 residues. With 7 bases removed from V and 4 bases from J, the gap between germline ends came to 22 bases. The germline CDR1 and CDR2 sequences are SGHTA and FQGNSA. CDR3 region: CASTPIRGQPGETQYF. The CDR3 DNA sequence: TGTGCCAGCACCCCCATCCGCGGACAGCCCGGAGAGACCCAGTACTTC.

This clone was counted between two and nine times. The chain is built from TRBV6-5 and TRBJ2-5; TRBD2 matches 13 bases. CDR1 and CDR2 (germline): MNHEY, SVGAGI. V was clipped by 6 bases and J by 5 bases; unmatched bases: 6. This CDR3 is 15 amino acids long. The chain's CDR3 is CASRRGTSGAETQYF. For the CDR3, the DNA is TGTGCCAGCAGGCGCGGGACTAGCGGGGCGGAGACCCAGTACTTC.

CDR3 nucleotide sequence: TGTGCCAGCAGCCAAACTAGCTCCCTGGCCGGAGATACGCAGTATTTT. Its translation: CASSQTSSLAGDTQYF. The rearrangement links TRBV11-2 to TRBJ2-3; tentatively, D is TRBD2 (6 bases). CDR1 is SGHAT and CDR2 is FQNNGV in the germline V gene. The V end was cut by 5 bases, the J end by 5 bases, with 20 bases between. CDR3 length: 16 amino acids.

The V and J genes are TRBV6-1 and TRBJ1-1; perhaps TRBD1 as D (6 bases). The germline V gene has CDR1 MNHNS and CDR2 SASEGT. The CDR3 consists of 16 residues. The V end lost 0 bases, the J end lost 5 bases, and 16 bases lay between the germline ends. CDR3 DNA sequence: TGTGCCAGCAGTGAAGCGGTTTGGGGGCCGGGGACTGAAGCTTTCTTT. Its translation is CASSEAVWGPGTEAFF.

The V and J genes are TRBV4-1 and TRBJ2-5, with 8 bases lining up with TRBD1. CDR3 length: 15 amino acids. Germline values: CDR1 MGHRA, CDR2 YSYEKL. V was pared by 1 base and J by 0 bases, with 1 base of the junction left unmatched. The CDR3 loop reads CASSQGTGYQETQYF. As DNA, the CDR3 is TGCGCCAGCAGCCAAGGGACAGGGTACCAAGAGACCCAGTACTTC.

This sequence joins TRBV11-3 and TRBJ1-1, with D unclear. The CDR3 runs 15 residues. Germline-derived CDR1 and CDR2 are SGHNT and YENEEA. V lost 5 bases, J lost 4 bases, and 17 bases lay in between. CDR3 sequence reads: CASSPGGLEGTEAFF. The CDR3 coding sequence is TGTGCCAGCAGCCCAGGCGGTCTTGAGGGCACTGAAGCTTTCTTT.